This paragraph reports one T cell receptor beta chain. The data belong to a study of blood T cell repertoires in COVID-19. All enrollees were about 18 to 95 years old and from about 25 US areas. Using immunoSEQ multiplex PCR, the repertoire was profiled, and TCRdb retains in-frame clones only, with some absent. This table holds 180,000 or so clones, about 86% found once. The V gene's germline CDR1 is SGHAT and CDR2 FQNNGV. CDR3 length: 14 amino acids. The ends lost 5 bases at V and 4 bases at J; junction bases unmatched: 3. The chain has TRBV11-2 and TRBJ1-4, with 8 bases aligning to TRBD1. The source material was PBMCs or T cells enriched from blood (not recorded which). This clonotype was sampled from a woman aged 50 to 60 in a cohort exposed to, infected with or recovered from COVID-19 (not recorded which). As DNA, the CDR3 is TGTGCCAGCAGCCCACAGGGGGGTAATGAAAAACTGTTTTTT. This codes for CASSPQGGNEKLFF.